The clone carrying this TCR beta chain was detected ten times or more. The target antigen is unknown. The data originate from a study of early T cells in non-severe SARS-CoV-2 infection. Background on the study: Sequencing of unsorted whole blood was done on bulk RNA, leaving chains unpaired. Study-level findings and limits: A preference for anti-spike CD8 responses marked VDJdb matching, which missed private and CD4 specificities.

The V gene end was trimmed by 0 bases and the J gene end by 5 bases; junction bases not matched to a gene: 6. Germline V gene data show CDR1 as SGHNT and CDR2 as YYREEE (reference sequence). The CDR3 is 16 amino acids. Individual cDNA molecules carried attached unique molecular identifiers. TCRdb re-analysed the 5' RACE reads in MiXCR, keeping a single row per CDR3 protein. The sample lists roughly 60,000 distinct CDR3 sequences, 5.6% occurring once. This receptor was obtained from an adult who was a healthcare worker with PCR-confirmed SARS-CoV-2 infection or an uninfected control (not recorded which). The sample consisted of whole blood. V is TRBV5-4 and J is TRBJ2-3; 10 bases are shared with TRBD1. Here the CDR3 DNA reads TGTGCCAGCAGCTTGGCAGGACAGGGGGGAGGAGATACGCAGTATTTT. It is translated as CASSLAGQGGGDTQYF.